The source of this T cell receptor beta chain is a study of regulatory T cells in long-lasting Graves disease. Study information: Duration of antithyroid drug therapy among newly diagnosed Graves' patients was under 3 months.

Whole-study results and caveats: Thyroid tissue went unexamined; only peripheral blood was analyzed.

To make TCR beta libraries, researchers used iRepertoire HTBI primers and Arm-PCR of CDR3 regions. TCRdb itself ran the multiplex PCR reads through MiXCR, one entry per CDR3 protein. Of roughly 380,000 distinct CDR3 sequences listed, 15% to 19% were seen once; the top ten hold approximately 22%. Time point noted: newly diagnosed GD, antithyroid drugs for less than 3 months. There was RNA extracted from PBMCs, and the TCR library was made from it. The sample holds many counts of this clonotype. Its antigen is unknown. The sample here was peripheral blood mononuclear cells (PBMCs), taken at new diagnosis, from a patient treated with antithyroid drugs. This receptor was obtained from a female donor with Graves disease.

CDR3 loop: CSAQSSVRGYTF. The DNA for the CDR3 is TGCAGTGCTCAGAGCAGCGTGCGTGGCTACACCTTC. V is TRBV20-1 and J is TRBJ1-2; no reliable D call. The CDR3 consists of 12 residues. V gave up 5 bases and J gave up 7 bases, with 14 bases separating them. Germline CDR1 reads DFQATT; CDR2 reads SNEGSKA (reference sequence).